This paragraph reports one T cell receptor (beta chain). Profiled with immunoSEQ multiplex PCR; TCRdb holds only in-frame clones, not every one. The sample yields over 400,000 clones, 75% to 90% seen once. In germline, CDR1 is SNHLY, CDR2 FYNNEI. The CDR3 has 16 residues. The ends lost 8 bases at V and 10 bases at J; junction bases unmatched: 14. This sample is part of a study of blood T cell repertoires in COVID-19. Either two negative PCRs, clearance, or symptom resolution qualified Cohort 3 donors as recovered. The sequence was obtained from a woman in her fifties or sixties who had recovered from COVID-19. Sequencing used PBMCs or T cells enriched from blood (not recorded which). The genes are TRBV2 and TRBJ2-1, with 13 bases that match TRBD2. CDR3 region: CASPLSGTSGEGEQFF. The CDR3, as DNA: TGTGCCAGCCCACTTTCCGGGACTAGCGGGGAGGGGGAGCAGTTCTTC.